This T cell receptor (beta chain) was identified during a study of regulatory T cells in long-lasting Graves disease. This clonotype came up a few times. Its antigen remains unidentified. Time point denoted: persistent/refractory GD, antithyroid drugs over 5 years with positive TRAb. PBMCs provided the RNA from which the TCR library was made. Broader study findings: The small sample size may have reduced accuracy. Clonotypes that were public and shared totalled fewer than 3,500 in persistent patients versus 900 to 1,000 in new patients.

HTBI primers from iRepertoire and Arm-PCR of CDR3 regions yielded the TCR beta libraries. TCRdb itself ran the multiplex PCR reads through MiXCR, one entry per CDR3 protein. The sample records roughly 500,000 distinct CDR3 sequences, more than 20% being singletons. Trimming pared 4 bases from V and 7 bases from J, leaving 13 bases between. CDR3 length: 14 residues. The V gene's germline CDR1 is SGHAT and CDR2 FQNNGV. This receptor was obtained from a female donor with Graves disease. This chain connects TRBV11-2 to TRBJ2-2, with D perhaps matching TRBD2 (7 bases). Sequencing used peripheral blood mononuclear cells (PBMCs), obtained when the disease was refractory, from a patient treated with antithyroid drugs. The CDR3 loop is CASSSPGEGGELFF. The CDR3 DNA reads as TGTGCCAGCAGCTCACCAGGGGAGGGCGGGGAGCTGTTTTTT.